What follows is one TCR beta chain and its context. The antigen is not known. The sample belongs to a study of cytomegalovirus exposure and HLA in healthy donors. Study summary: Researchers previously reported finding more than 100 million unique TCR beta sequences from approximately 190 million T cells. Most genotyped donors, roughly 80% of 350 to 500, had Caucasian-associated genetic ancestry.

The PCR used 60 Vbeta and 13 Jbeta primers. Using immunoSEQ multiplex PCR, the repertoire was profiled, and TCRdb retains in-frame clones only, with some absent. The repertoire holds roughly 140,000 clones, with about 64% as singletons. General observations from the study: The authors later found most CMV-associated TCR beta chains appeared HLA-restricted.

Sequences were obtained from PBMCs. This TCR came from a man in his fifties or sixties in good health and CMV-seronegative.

Here the CDR3 reads CASSLDLTGGEGETQYF. In nucleotides, the CDR3 is TGTGCCAGCAGCTTAGATCTTACAGGGGGCGAAGGAGAGACCCAGTACTTC. V gene TRBV7-2 combines with J gene TRBJ2-5, with 9 bases matching TRBD1. The CDR3 contains 17 residues. Germline V gene data show CDR1 as SGHTA and CDR2 as FQGNSA. The V gene end was trimmed by 1 base and the J gene end by 4 bases; junction bases not matched to a gene: 10.